This entry is about one T cell receptor (beta chain). It has no known antigen specificity. Base qualities are not provided; no much larger clone lies one nucleotide away. Single viable CD3+CD4+CD8-CD45RO+ cells were sorted as memory CD4+ T cells on a FACSAria II. CMV serostatus was determined with a Roche Elecsys assay detecting serum IgG against CMV pp150, pp28, p38 and p52. After thawing, total CD4+ T cells were enriched by positive selection with CD4 magnetic microbeads. The samples came from a separate study whose specific focus was interrogating the CD4+ T cell memory repertoire. Following standard operating procedures, peripheral blood mononuclear cells were isolated and cryopreserved, while serum was kept at -80 degrees C. The staining used CD3-PerCP (BW264/56), CD4-APC (RPA-T4), CD45RO-PE (UCHT1) and CD8-Pacific Orange (3B5) antibodies, and Sytox blue was used to exclude non-viable cells.

The sample is drawn from a study of memory CD4+ T cells and cytomegalovirus serostatus (dated by TCRdb to the late 2010s). Study-level background: A total of 33 healthy Belgian adults, of whom 9 were CMV seropositive and approximately 24 were CMV seronegative, were included in the cohort. To replicate a published TCR-based CMV serostatus classifier, the researchers sequenced the CD4+ memory TCRbeta repertoires of a Belgian cohort whose cytomegalovirus serostatus was known. What the work shows at the level of the full study, not this receptor alone: Only CD4+CD45RO+ memory cells were sequenced, unlike the original study, which covered naive and memory CD4+ and CD8+ populations. For CMV serostatus prediction, a median bootstrapped AUC of roughly 0.94 was reached with the original framework, and a median bootstrapped AUC of about 0.89 was reached with a US-trained random forest. The results were interpreted as suggesting that the CMV-associated TCR signature is largely present in the CD4+ memory repertoire. Of under 200 previously reported CMV-associated TCRbeta sequences, around 67 appeared in the CD4+ memory repertoires, each in one to five individuals. The original-framework classifier achieved a median bootstrapped AUC of almost 0.97 with a 95% CI of 0.76-1.00 on the Belgian cohort.

Including cysteine and phenylalanine, the CDR3 has 16 amino acids. Only the CDR3 DNA is retained, 48 bases long and in frame from the first base. Based on the germline V gene, the CDR1 and CDR2 sequences are SGHTA and FQGNSA. Deletion took 4 bases off V and 0 bases off J, with a span of 10 bases between the germline ends. Genomic DNA was extracted from sorted cells with the Quick-DNA Microprep Kit. TCRbeta DNA was amplified with the immunoSEQ hsTCRbeta kit following the manufacturer's protocol. An Illumina MiSeq instrument was used to sequence the TCRbeta libraries. The original pipeline was this. Removing out-of-frame sequences left approximately 2,400,000 distinct TCRbeta sequences, an average of around 67,000 per individual. Each individual was scored according to the count of more than 150 previously reported CMV-associated TCRbeta sequences and the total productive distinct TCRbeta count. A beta-binomial model was reimplemented in Python, and random forests from scikit-learn, run with default parameters, were trained on data from the US cohort. Classifier performance on the Belgian cohort was summarized as median AUC with percentile confidence intervals calculated over 10,000 bootstrap iterations. TCRdb's version of the immuneACCESS table is confined to in-frame rearrangements and falls short of the full clone set. An unresolved V gene accounts for under half of the shortfall where checked; the remainder is of unknown origin. Clone size and V and J calls were adopted from that table, with D and trimming inferred from the DNA. The sample table records some 48,000 clones; just under 80% of these occur just once. The top ten constitute more than 0.75% of the sample.

The sequencing sample was made of memory CD4+ T cells from blood. This sequence uses TRBV7-2 and TRBJ2-6; possibly the D gene is TRBD2, per 5 matching bases. The receptor was isolated from an adult in good health and CMV-seronegative. This receptor carries the CDR3 CASSSRGFSGANVLTF. The nucleotide sequence is TGTGCCAGCAGCTCAAGAGGGTTCTCTGGGGCCAACGTCCTGACTTTC. The full variable domain, with segments outside the CDR3 supplied by the reference TRBV7-2 and TRBJ2-6 proteins, appears as GAGVSQSPSNKVTEKGKDVELRCDPISGHTALYWYRQSLGQGLEFLIYFQGNSAPDKSGLPSDRFSAERTGGSVSTLTIQRTQQEDSAVYLCASSSRGFSGANVLTFGAGSRLTVL.